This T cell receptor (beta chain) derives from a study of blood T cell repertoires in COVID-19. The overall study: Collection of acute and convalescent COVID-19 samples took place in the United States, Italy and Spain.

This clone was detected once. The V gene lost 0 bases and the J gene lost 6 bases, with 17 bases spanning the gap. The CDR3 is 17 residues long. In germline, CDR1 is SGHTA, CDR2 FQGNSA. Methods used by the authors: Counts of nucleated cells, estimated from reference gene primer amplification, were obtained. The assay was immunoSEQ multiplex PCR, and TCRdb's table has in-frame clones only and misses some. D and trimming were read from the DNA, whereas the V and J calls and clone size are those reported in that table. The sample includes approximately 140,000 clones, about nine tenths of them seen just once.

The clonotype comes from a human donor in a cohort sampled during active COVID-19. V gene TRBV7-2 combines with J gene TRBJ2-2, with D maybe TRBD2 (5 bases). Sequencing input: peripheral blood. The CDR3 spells CASSLAPETTSSGELFF. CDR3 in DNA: TGTGCCAGCAGCTTAGCGCCGGAGACTACATCTTCCGGGGAGCTGTTTTTT.